This TCR beta chain was identified in a study of T cells after yellow fever vaccination (dated by TCRdb to the late 2010s). Regarding the study in general: The SMART-Seq v4 Ultra Low Input RNA kit was used to prepare libraries from fractions with low cell numbers. Blood samples were taken at several timepoints before and after primary and secondary immunization, and bulk PBMC replicates and cell subsets were isolated. The cohort comprised two healthy male donors, one aged 18 to 30 and one aged 30 to 39 years. To track T-cell clones before and after primary and booster YFV17D yellow fever vaccination, bulk TCR alpha and beta repertoires were sequenced longitudinally. Results the study describes overall, beyond this receptor: The study included only a couple of donors, which limits how far the findings can be generalized. The secondary T-cell response was weaker than the primary response but faster, peaking on day 5 instead of day 15. After the booster, most clones that had expanded after primary vaccination were detected again (approximately 96% of CD4 and around nine tenths of CD8), suggesting broad maintenance of memory. Computational filtering was needed because FACS-sorted repertoires could contain abundant contaminating clonotypes from the bulk population. A small fraction of clonotypes appeared in both the CD4 and CD8 compartments, likely as a result of convergent recombination.

Synthesis of TCR cDNA relied on 5'RACE template switching, a step that introduced a universal primer site along with unique molecular identifiers. Priming for cDNA synthesis came from both the TCR alpha and TCR beta constant segments. Library amplification involved two PCR steps, and the second step added sample barcodes and sequencing adapters. Sequencing of libraries was performed on Illumina HiSeq 2500 (2x100 bp) or NovaSeq (2x150 bp). In the authors' own workflow: MIGEC handled demultiplexing of reads and collapsing into UMI consensus sequences, while MiXCR performed V(D)J alignment. Using edgeR on replicate PBMC samples, clonotypes were called vaccine-responding if FDR was below 0.01 and the log2 fold change was above 5 up to day 15. Bulk clonotypes were assigned CD4 or CD8 identity according to which sequenced CD4 or CD8 repertoire held them at higher abundance. The raw public data were reprocessed by TCRdb itself: fastp quality trimming at Q25, MiXCR clonotype calling, in-frame beta chains only. Here each entry gathers all rows of one CDR3 protein and keeps the most common genes and DNA. V and J calls and clone size were set by TCRdb, not the authors. The sample profile shows roughly 250,000 distinct CDR3 sequences; around 13% of them were found once. The ten largest clones capture roughly 0.5% of the sample.

The intended sense of this specimen's treatment or condition label: live attenuated yellow fever vaccine strain. PBMCs were isolated from peripheral blood using a standard Ficoll-Paque protocol. CD4 and CD8 T-cell fractions were isolated with Dynabeads CD4 and CD8 positive selection kits. RNA was extracted with TriZol from bulk PBMCs, CD4 and CD8 fractions, and dextramer-positive and dextramer-negative fractions. This clonotype showed up just a few times. Its antigen target is currently unknown. One end of the junction varies from germline; a read error may be responsible. The germline V gene (reference sequence) yields LGHDT for CDR1 and YNNKEL for CDR2. Counted from cysteine to phenylalanine, this CDR3 has 13 amino acids. Only CDR3 DNA is held: 39 bases, read in frame from base 1.

This receptor was identified in a man aged 25 to 40 who received the YFV17D yellow fever vaccine. The chain joins TRBV3-1 to TRBJ2-1; there is no confident call for the D gene. The sequenced sample was CD4+ T cells sorted from PBMCs, obtained 45 days after the yellow fever booster vaccination. The DNA is TGTGCCAGCAGCCGAGCCGAGACAACCCCCTACCTCTTC. Its translation is CASSRAETTPYLF.